Each of the 13 T cell receptor beta chains below was sequenced from the same sample in a study of a mutant IDH1 vaccine in newly diagnosed glioma. For these TCRs, the target antigens are not known. The time point: week 5, during vaccination. It was 300 ug of mutant IDH1 20-mer peptide that made up each vaccine dose, given with topical imiquimod. Measured with immunoSEQ multiplex PCR; TCRdb has only the in-frame clones, and not every one. The sample lists around 50,000 clones; 85% to 90% were seen once. The material was PBMCs, obtained from a glioma patient whose treatment included an IDH1 peptide vaccine. These receptors all come from a woman aged 40 to 50 with glioma.

The chain combines TRBV5-4 with TRBJ1-2; D gene uncertain. V shed 4 bases and J shed 8 bases, with 15 bases lying between them. This CDR3 contains 13 residues. Germline V CDR1 and CDR2: SGHNT, YYREEE (reference sequence). The CDR3 nucleotides are TGTGCCAGCAGCCCGCCGTCAAGGAGCGGCTACACCTTC. It translates to CASSPPSRSGYTF.

The rearrangement joins TRBV7-2 to TRBJ2-3; 7 nucleotides line up with TRBD2. V trimming: 5 bases; J trimming: 1 base; junction bases outside the gene matches: 9. In germline, CDR1 is SGHTA, CDR2 FQGNSA. The CDR3 is 16 amino acids. The CDR3 nucleotides are TGTGCCAGCAGCGCGGGACGGCTAGCGGGCACAGATACGCAGTATTTT. Its translation: CASSAGRLAGTDTQYF. Full variable domain (remainder filled in from reference TRBV7-2 and TRBJ2-3): GAGVSQSPSNKVTEKGKDVELRCDPISGHTALYWYRQSLGQGLEFLIYFQGNSAPDKSGLPSDRFSAERTGGSVSTLTIQRTQQEDSAVYLCASSAGRLAGTDTQYFGPGTRLTVL.

The chain uses TRBV19 and TRBJ2-1; 11 nucleotides agree with TRBD2. CDR1 and CDR2 from the germline V gene are LNHDA and SQIVND (reference sequence). CDR3 length: 16 amino acids. With 2 bases clipped from V and 6 bases from J, the junction kept 6 bases outside the gene matches. The CDR3 bases are TGTGCCAGTAGTATATTCCTAGCGGGAGGTGTCAATGAGCAGTTCTTC. Amino acids: CASSIFLAGGVNEQFF.

This chain links TRBV29-1 with TRBJ1-4, with no clear D. Germline V gene lookup returns CDR1 SQVTM and CDR2 ANQGSEA. The CDR3 spans 14 residues. Trimming stripped 3 bases from V and 5 bases from J, with 13 bases between. The CDR3 nucleotides are TGCAGCGTTGACCAGCGGGATTCGAATGAAAAACTGTTTTTT. This sequence encodes CSVDQRDSNEKLFF. Looking up the rest from reference TRBV29-1 and TRBJ1-4 gives the full variable domain: SAVISQKPSRDICQRGTSLTIQCQVDSQVTMMFWYRQQPGQSLTLIATANQGSEATYESGFVIDKFPISRPNLTFSTLTVSNMSPEDSSIYLCSVDQRDSNEKLFFGSGTQLSVL.

The chain links TRBV14 to TRBJ2-3; TRBD1 or TRBD2 may be the D gene (6 bases each). Germline CDR1 and CDR2: SGHDN and FVKESK. V shed 0 bases and J shed 3 bases, with 22 bases lying between them. The CDR3 is 19 amino acids. The CDR3 spells CASSQDPGWYREETDTQYF. As DNA, the CDR3 is TGTGCCAGCAGCCAAGATCCGGGTTGGTACAGGGAGGAGACAGATACGCAGTATTTT. Supplemented by reference TRBV14 and TRBJ2-3, the full variable domain reads EAGVTQFPSHSVIEKGQTVTLRCDPISGHDNLYWYRRVMGKEIKFLLHFVKESKQDESGMPNNRFLAERTGGTYSTLKVQPAELEDSGVYFCASSQDPGWYREETDTQYFGPGTRLTVL.

The rearrangement uses TRBV5-4 and TRBJ2-1; D ambiguous. Looked up from germline, CDR1 is SGHNT and CDR2 is YYREEE (reference sequence). This CDR3 is built from 13 residues. V lost 2 bases and J lost 4, with 7 bases in between. In DNA form, the CDR3 reads TGTGCCAGCAGCTTCACGGATTACAATGAGCAGTTCTTC. Translation gives CASSFTDYNEQFF.

This rearrangement joins TRBV25-1 to TRBJ1-1, with TRBD1 matching over 7 bases. This CDR3 is 15 amino acids long. Trimming took 6 bases from V and 0 from J; bases not matched to a gene: 7. Germline loops: CDR1 MGHDK, CDR2 SYGVNS. DNA for the CDR3: TGTGCCAGCAGCCTTACAGGGGCGGTGAACACTGAAGCTTTCTTT. Amino acid sequence: CASSLTGAVNTEAFF. Full variable domain (rest looked up from reference TRBV25-1 and TRBJ1-1): EADIYQTPRYLVIGTGKKITLECSQTMGHDKMYWYQQDPGMELHLIHYSYGVNSTEKGDLSSESTVSRIRTEHFPLTLESARPSHTSQYLCASSLTGAVNTEAFFGQGTRLTVV.

The V call is TRBV5-1, the J call TRBJ2-1, with TRBD2 matching 9 bases. Germline-derived CDR1 and CDR2 are SGHRS and YFSETQ. The junction had 4 bases not matched to a gene; V was cut back by 0 bases and J by 9 bases. The CDR3 is made up of 14 amino acids. CDR3 bases: TGCGCCAGCAGCTTGGTAGCGGGAGTTGGTGAGCAGTTCTTC. This sequence encodes CASSLVAGVGEQFF.

The sample holds a few counts of this clone. J is TRBJ1-2 and V is TRBV6-5, with 8 bases identical to TRBD1. Germline V gene lookup returns CDR1 MNHEY and CDR2 SVGAGI. V trimming: 2 bases; J trimming: 7 bases; junction bases outside the gene matches: 3. This CDR3 has 13 amino acids. CDR3 sequence reads: CASSYQGAVGYTF. DNA of the CDR3: TGTGCCAGCAGTTACCAGGGGGCGGTTGGCTACACCTTC.

This chain connects TRBV30 to TRBJ2-3; D gene unclear. The germline V and J ends were trimmed by 5 bases and 4 bases, with 7 bases remaining between them. This CDR3 spans 11 amino acids. From germline, CDR1 is GTSNPN and CDR2 SVGIG (reference sequence). CDR3 residues: CAWERADTQYF. The CDR3 DNA sequence: TGTGCCTGGGAACGGGCAGATACGCAGTATTTT.

This clone has a handful of counts. The V and J genes are TRBV6-5 and TRBJ1-5; D is uncertain. Per germline, CDR1 MNHEY and CDR2 SVGAGI. The CDR3 spans 14 residues. Trimming shortened V by 5 bases and J by 2 bases, and 10 bases separated the two germline ends. The CDR3 DNA follows: TGTGCCAGCAGTGCTGGGTTGGGCAATCAGCCCCAGCATTTT. Residues: CASSAGLGNQPQHF.

The chain joins TRBV7-9 to TRBJ2-3; TRBD2 aligns across 14 bases. This CDR3 region has 18 residues. V lost 3 bases and J lost 4; bases outside the gene matches: 9. The germline CDR1 and CDR2 sequences are SEHNR and FQNEAQ (reference sequence). DNA of the CDR3: TGTGCCAGCAGCTTGCTCGGGACTAGCGGGAGTGAAGCAGATACGCAGTATTTT. It encodes CASSLLGTSGSEADTQYF.

V gene TRBV19 combines with J gene TRBJ1-4; D gene ambiguous. The ends were cut back, 6 bases at V and 4 bases at J, with 15 bases in the middle. The germline CDR1 and CDR2 sequences are LNHDA and SQIVND (reference sequence). This CDR3 region has 15 residues. The CDR3 coding sequence is TGTGCCAGTAGCGAGTCCGCCGCGGGTAATGAAAAACTGTTTTTT. Translation gives CASSESAAGNEKLFF. Full variable domain (missing parts from reference TRBV19 and TRBJ1-4): DGGITQSPKYLFRKEGQNVTLSCEQNLNHDAMYWYRQDPGQGLRLIYYSQIVNDFQKGDIAEGYSVSREKKESFPLTVTSAQKNPTAFYLCASSESAAGNEKLFFGSGTQLSVL.